These T cell receptor beta chains were read from a single sample in a study of cytomegalovirus exposure and HLA in healthy donors. The table came from immunoSEQ multiplex PCR; TCRdb's copy has only in-frame clones and leaves some out. The sample has some 180,000 clones; approximately 73% are singletons. The sample taken for sequencing was PBMCs. The receptors derive from a woman aged 25 to 39 in good health and CMV-seropositive. Each CDR3 is given with its conserved first and last residue.

>TRBV4-1|TRBJ1-2
CASSQGTPNYGYTF
>TRBV5-1|TRBJ2-1
CASSGWTDYNEQFF
>TRBV4-3|TRBJ2-1
CASSQNRQGEQFF
>TRBV9|TRBJ1-3
CASSTEAGGFSGNTIYF
>TRBV6-5|TRBJ1-5
CASKLTVSNQPQHF
>TRBV7-7|TRBJ2-1
CASSLAPQRGQLDEQFF
>TRBV11-3|TRBJ2-5
CASSTSLGLKETQYF
>TRBV27|TRBJ1-2
CASSLTPGTGTNYGYTF
>TRBV5-6|TRBJ1-5
CASSLAGGPAVGQPQHF
>TRBV9|TRBJ1-6
CASGGGTGRSPLHF
>TRBV21-1|TRBJ1-2
CASSEALKRGRVYGYTF
>TRBV30|TRBJ1-2
CAWSRGTGNDGYTF
>TRBV28|TRBJ1-5
CASTHDRVQGQPQHF
>TRBV7-2|TRBJ1-6
CASSLMAAGSPLHF
>TRBV6-5|TRBJ1-6
CASKRDPYNSPLHF
>TRBV6-6|TRBJ2-7
CASSPQGYEQYF
>TRBV7-6|TRBJ1-2
CASSSPGGGWYGYTF
>TRBV6-5|.
CASSWDREDEQYF
>TRBV7-6|TRBJ2-7
CASSLSQGAYEQYF
>TRBV7-3|TRBJ2-2
CASSPQGANAGELFF
>TRBV9|TRBJ2-3
CASSPPGGSPSTDTQYF
>TRBV28|TRBJ1-2
CASSFAGQQRYGYTF
>TRBV5-1|TRBJ2-7
CASSVAGGPRNEQYF
>TRBV11-2|TRBJ2-3
CASSLGLAVTDTQYF
>TRBV5-8|TRBJ1-2
CASSLPGRYGYTF
>TRBV6-6|TRBJ2-3
CASSYGQGTDTQYF
>TRBV11-2|TRBJ1-3
CASSLEGHGNTIYF
>TRBV15|TRBJ2-3
CATSRKLAPAADTQYF
>TRBV19|TRBJ1-5
CASSIGDSNSNQPQHF
>TRBV6-5|TRBJ2-7
CASSRDKERGQYF
>TRBV11-2|TRBJ2-7
CASGSSGGYEQYF
>TRBV30|TRBJ2-5
CAWGQVQETQYF
>TRBV4-2|TRBJ1-2
CASSQISTGGDGYTF
>TRBV2|TRBJ2-5
CASSGGLAGGRQETQYF
>TRBV6-5|TRBJ2-7
CATQRGGLEQYF
>TRBV19|TRBJ1-2
CASRSLYGYTF
>TRBV27|TRBJ2-2
CASSLGSGGTGELFF
>TRBV18|TRBJ1-5
CASSPYGQNQPQHF
>TRBV28|TRBJ2-7
CASSLFSYEQYF
>TRBV28|TRBJ2-7
CASNSPASGGLHEQYF
>TRBV5-1|TRBJ2-5
CASSLAGLGQETQYF
>TRBV5-6|TRBJ2-7
CASSSTTGTGPYEQYF
>TRBV11-2|TRBJ2-1
CASSLAPGGRSSYNEQFF
>TRBV13|TRBJ2-5
CASSPDGGKKETQYF
>TRBV7-2|TRBJ2-3
CASSFSRADTQYF
>TRBV7-8|TRBJ2-3
CASSRTSGGPEYF
>TRBV7-8|TRBJ2-7
CASSHRGGLLGEQYF
>TRBV5-1|TRBJ2-1
CASSWLSYNEQFF
>TRBV14|TRBJ2-1
CASSRSGTTKFF
>TRBV4-3|TRBJ2-1
CASSQDRTLAKRWQFF
>TRBV7-9|TRBJ2-7
CASSVSRGATYEQYF
>TRBV19|TRBJ1-5
CASSIVRRQSNQPQHF
>TRBV28|TRBJ2-5
CASSFSRVQETQYF
>TRBV7-2|TRBJ2-1
CASSYTSGGYLVSYNEQFF